This TCR beta chain was captured in a study of T-cell reconstitution after alpha-beta-depleted transplantation in children. In this sample, this clonotype turned up many times. Unique molecular identifiers tagged the TCRbeta library. TCRdb re-analysed the PCR reads in MiXCR, keeping a single row per CDR3 protein. The sample yields roughly 45,000 distinct CDR3 sequences, around 9.2% seen once. There are 14 residues in the CDR3. From germline, CDR1 is SGHAT and CDR2 FQNNGV. The trim removed 8 bases at V and 5 bases at J, leaving 10 bases unmatched. The TCR comes from a male patient between 2 and 15 years old who had a stem cell transplant for chronic granulomatous disease, so the T cells may come from the graft donor. The sample consisted of PBMCs, mostly from graft donor cells, taken 60 days after TCRalphabeta/CD19-depleted stem cell transplant. The chain employs TRBV11-2 and TRBJ2-5; 8 nucleotides align to TRBD2. CDR3 protein: CASQPGGGRETQYF. The CDR3 nucleotides read TGTGCCAGCCAACCGGGAGGGGGACGGGAGACCCAGTACTTC.